The T cell receptor beta chain described here comes from a study of blood T cell repertoires in COVID-19. The germline V and J ends were trimmed by 0 bases and 0 bases, with 7 bases remaining between them. Germline-derived CDR1 and CDR2 are SGHRS and YFSETQ. The CDR3 spans 15 residues. This clone showed up just once. TCRdb's copy holds only in-frame clones and misses some; the assay was immunoSEQ multiplex PCR. The sample has about 16,000 clones, around 89% seen once. The specimen sequenced was peripheral blood. The rearrangement uses TRBV5-1 and TRBJ2-1, with unresolved D. This TCR was sampled from a human donor in a cohort sampled during active COVID-19. CDR3 residues: CASSLEESSYNEQFF. As DNA, the CDR3 is TGCGCCAGCAGCTTGGAAGAGAGCTCCTACAATGAGCAGTTCTTC.